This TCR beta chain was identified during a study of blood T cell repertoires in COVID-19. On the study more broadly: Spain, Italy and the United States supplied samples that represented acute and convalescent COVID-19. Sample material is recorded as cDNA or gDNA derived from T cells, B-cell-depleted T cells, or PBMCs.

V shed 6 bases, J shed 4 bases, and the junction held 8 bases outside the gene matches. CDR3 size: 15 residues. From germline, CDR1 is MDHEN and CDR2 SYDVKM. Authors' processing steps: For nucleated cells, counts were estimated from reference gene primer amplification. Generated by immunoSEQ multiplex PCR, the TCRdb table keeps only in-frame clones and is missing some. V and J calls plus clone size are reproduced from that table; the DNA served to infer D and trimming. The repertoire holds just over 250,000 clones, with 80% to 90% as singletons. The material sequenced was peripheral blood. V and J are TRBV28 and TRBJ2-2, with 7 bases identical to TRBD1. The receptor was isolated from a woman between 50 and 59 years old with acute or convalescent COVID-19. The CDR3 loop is CASRLGGSGTGELFF. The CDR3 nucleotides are TGTGCCAGCAGGTTAGGGGGCTCGGGCACCGGGGAGCTGTTTTTT.